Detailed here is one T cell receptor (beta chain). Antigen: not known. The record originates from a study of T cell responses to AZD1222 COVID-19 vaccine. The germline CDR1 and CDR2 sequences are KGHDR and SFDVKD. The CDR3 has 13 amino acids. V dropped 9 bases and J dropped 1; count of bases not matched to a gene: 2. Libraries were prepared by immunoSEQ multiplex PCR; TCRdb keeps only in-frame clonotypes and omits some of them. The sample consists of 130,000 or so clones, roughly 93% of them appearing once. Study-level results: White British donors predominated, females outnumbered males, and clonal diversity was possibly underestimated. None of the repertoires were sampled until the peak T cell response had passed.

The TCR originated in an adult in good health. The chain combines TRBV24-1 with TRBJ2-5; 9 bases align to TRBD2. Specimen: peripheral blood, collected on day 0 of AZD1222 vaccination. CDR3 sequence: CATAGGVQETQYF. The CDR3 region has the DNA TGTGCCACCGCGGGGGGGGTCCAAGAGACCCAGTACTTC.